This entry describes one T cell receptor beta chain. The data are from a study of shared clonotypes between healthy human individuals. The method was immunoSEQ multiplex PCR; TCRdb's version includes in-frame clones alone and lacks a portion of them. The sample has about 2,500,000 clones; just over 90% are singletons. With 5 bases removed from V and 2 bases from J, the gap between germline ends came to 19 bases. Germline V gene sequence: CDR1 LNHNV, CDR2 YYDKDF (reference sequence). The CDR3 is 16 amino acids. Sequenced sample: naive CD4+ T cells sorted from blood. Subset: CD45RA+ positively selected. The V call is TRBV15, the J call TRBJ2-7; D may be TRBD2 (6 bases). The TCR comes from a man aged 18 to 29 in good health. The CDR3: CATSGNAEGSAYEQYF. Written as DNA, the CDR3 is TGTGCCACCAGCGGTAACGCGGAGGGGTCGGCCTACGAGCAGTACTTC.